These 28 T cell receptor beta chains were all obtained from the same sample, sequenced in a study of T-cell reconstitution after alpha-beta-depleted transplantation in children. Unique molecular identifiers tagged the TCRbeta library. TCRdb recomputed calls from the PCR reads with MiXCR, one row per CDR3 protein. The data show approximately 230,000 distinct CDR3 sequences, with roughly 26% seen just once and 2.6% held by the top ten. Sequenced here: PBMCs, sampled before TCRalphabeta/CD19-depleted stem cell transplant. The receptors come from a girl aged 2-9 years with Fanconi anemia, due to receive a stem cell transplant.

This clonotype was recorded at least ten times. The rearrangement joins TRBV12-3 or TRBV12-4 to TRBJ2-5, with 7 positions matching TRBD1. The CDR3 is made up of 17 amino acids. V trimming: 2 bases; J trimming: 2 bases; junction bases outside the gene matches: 11. The CDR3 sequence: CASSLQVGTDRQETQYF. CDR3 nucleotide sequence: TGTGCCAGCAGTTTACAGGTCGGGACAGACCGACAAGAGACCCAGTACTTC.

This clonotype showed up many times. J is TRBJ2-1 and V is TRBV15, with 12 positions matching TRBD2. CDR3 length: 18 amino acids. Germline values: CDR1 LNHNV, CDR2 YYDKDF (reference sequence). V lost 8 bases to trimming and J lost 2 bases; unmatched junction nucleotides: 13. The CDR3 region has the DNA TGTGCCACCGAGGGACTAGCGGGTTTGAAAGCAGCCTACAATGAGCAGTTCTTC. As protein: CATEGLAGLKAAYNEQFF.

V and J are TRBV7-8 and TRBJ2-5; D is unresolved. The CDR3 is made up of 15 amino acids. Trimming removed 4 bases from V and 0 bases from J, with 12 bases in between. Germline V gene data show CDR1 as SGHVS and CDR2 as FQNEAQ. CDR3 bases: TGTGCCAGCAGCTCCCTACGACGGAACCAAGAGACCCAGTACTTC. Amino acids: CASSSLRRNQETQYF.

The rearrangement uses TRBV7-2 and TRBJ2-4; D may be TRBD1 (5 bases). This CDR3 spans 16 amino acids. Trimming took off 2 bases at V and 0 bases at J, with 11 bases between the two ends. CDR1 and CDR2 from the germline V gene are SGHTA and FQGNSA. CDR3 sequence reads: CASSLNRGLAKNIQYF. The CDR3 coding sequence is TGTGCCAGCAGCTTAAATAGGGGTCTAGCCAAAAACATTCAGTACTTC.

V is TRBV27 and J is TRBJ2-3; D is ambiguous. Germline values: CDR1 MNHEY, CDR2 SMNVEV (reference sequence). V gave up 2 bases and J gave up 4 bases, with 10 bases separating them. This CDR3 has 14 amino acids. In nucleotides, the CDR3 is TGTGCCAGCAGTTTACTGAGTTCGGCAGATACGCAGTATTTT. Translated, it gives CASSLLSSADTQYF.

The chain joins TRBV25-1 to TRBJ1-6; 7 bases are a match to TRBD1. The CDR3 runs 15 residues. Per the germline V gene, CDR1 is MGHDK and CDR2 is SYGVNS. V was pared by 3 bases and J by 9 bases, with 8 bases of the junction left unmatched. The CDR3 bases are TGTGCCAGCAGTGAGGTAGACAGGGTGACTTCACCCCTCCACTTT. Translation: CASSEVDRVTSPLHF.

The chain uses TRBV5-1 and TRBJ2-5; D perhaps matches TRBD1 (6 bases). The CDR3 is 13 amino acids. Germline V gene lookup returns CDR1 SGHRS and CDR2 YFSETQ. With 4 bases removed from V and 3 bases from J, the gap between germline ends came to 10 bases. CDR3 region: CASSGQLEETQYF. The DNA of the CDR3 is TGCGCCAGCAGCGGACAGCTCGAAGAGACCCAGTACTTC.

This clonotype was counted a few times. The chain combines TRBV20-1 with TRBJ2-7; 9 bases line up with TRBD2. Germline loops: CDR1 DFQATT, CDR2 SNEGSKA (reference sequence). The CDR3 totals 14 residues. The J segment lost 2 bases and the V segment lost 1 base, leaving 3 bases of the junction unmatched. CDR3 DNA: TGCAGTGCTAGAGCGTTAGCGGGGGCCTACGAGCAGTACTTC. It yields the protein CSARALAGAYEQYF.

The table lists this clonotype with many counts. J is TRBJ2-2 and V is TRBV20-1; D may be TRBD1 or TRBD2 (7 bases each). The CDR3 extends over 17 amino acids. Trimming removed 0 bases at V and 0 bases at J, with 14 bases between. Germline CDR1 and CDR2: DFQATT and SNEGSKA (reference sequence). CDR3: CSARDLGGTANTGELFF. The DNA for the CDR3 is TGCAGTGCTAGAGATCTGGGGGGGACAGCGAACACCGGGGAGCTGTTTTTT.

This clonotype has more than one count but fewer than ten. The rearrangement links TRBV20-1 to TRBJ2-5, with TRBD2 matching over 8 bases. V lost 7 bases to trimming and J lost 1 base; unmatched junction nucleotides: 8. Germline V lookup: CDR1 DFQATT, CDR2 SNEGSKA (reference sequence). The CDR3 has 14 amino acids. CDR3 nucleotides: TGCAGTGTTCGTGGACTAGCAGTCCAAGAGACCCAGTACTTC. Its translation: CSVRGLAVQETQYF.

The chain carries TRBV29-1 and TRBJ2-5; 7 nucleotides align to TRBD2. The CDR3 totals 15 residues. The germline V gene encodes CDR1 SQVTM and CDR2 ANQGSEA. V trimming: 5 bases; J trimming: 2 bases; junction bases outside the gene matches: 11. The CDR3 nucleotides are TGCAGCGTTAGCGCCTCCCTAGCGGAGCAAGAGACCCAGTACTTC. It encodes CSVSASLAEQETQYF.

The chain joins TRBV18 to TRBJ2-1; D might be TRBD1 or TRBD2, each matching 6 bases. The CDR3 totals 15 residues. V shed 1 base and J shed 4 bases, with 11 bases lying between them. CDR1 is KGHSH and CDR2 is LQKENI in the germline V gene. DNA for the CDR3: TGTGCCAGCTCACCACGGGGGGCCGATTACAATGAGCAGTTCTTC. Residues: CASSPRGADYNEQFF.

Only one count was recorded for this clonotype. Here the CDR3 reads CASSADPNTGELFF. The CDR3 bases are TGTGCCAGCAGCGCAGACCCGAACACCGGGGAGCTGTTTTTT. The genes are TRBV11-3 and TRBJ2-2; no firm D call. The V gene's germline CDR1 is SGHNT and CDR2 YENEEA. V was clipped by 5 bases and J by 0 bases, with 7 bases between them. The CDR3 runs to 14 residues.

This clonotype was seen ten or more times. V is TRBV24-1 and J is TRBJ2-3; D gene uncertain. The CDR3 contains 14 residues. The germline CDR1 and CDR2 sequences are KGHDR and SFDVKD. V was pared by 1 base and J by 3 bases, with 7 bases between. CDR3 in amino acids: CATSDLWGTDTQYF. The CDR3, as DNA: TGTGCCACCAGTGATTTATGGGGAACAGATACGCAGTATTTT.

This clonotype was counted a few times. V is TRBV11-1 and J is TRBJ2-3; 10 nucleotides match TRBD2. The CDR3 sequence is 18 residues long. Germline loops: CDR1 SGHAT, CDR2 FQDESV (reference sequence). Germline trimming cut 2 bases from V and 0 bases from J; bases unmatched to any gene: 8. CDR3 sequence: CASSLLGVTSGSTDTQYF. The DNA of the CDR3 is TGTGCCAGCAGCTTATTGGGAGTGACTAGCGGGAGCACAGATACGCAGTATTTT.

The chain employs TRBV20-1 and TRBJ2-3; a weak D match, TRBD2 (6 bases). The CDR3 covers 15 residues. Germline lookup yields CDR1 DFQATT and CDR2 SNEGSKA (reference sequence). Trimming stripped 6 bases from V and 3 bases from J, with 19 bases between. The CDR3 spells CSALRVGGATDTQYF. As DNA, the CDR3 is TGCAGTGCCCTACGCGTCGGGGGAGCAACAGATACGCAGTATTTT.

CDR3 in amino acids: CSAQGRPVWETQYF. CDR3 coding DNA: TGCAGTGCCCAGGGGCGTCCGGTATGGGAGACCCAGTACTTC. V usage is TRBV20-1 and J usage is TRBJ2-5, with a possible D match to TRBD1 (6 bases). Between the trimmed V and J ends, which lost 6 bases and 5 bases, there was a span of 19 bases. The CDR3 is made up of 14 amino acids. CDR1 and CDR2 from the germline V gene are DFQATT and SNEGSKA (reference sequence).

This clonotype was detected many times. This chain uses TRBV7-9 with TRBJ2-5, with D possibly TRBD2 on 6 matching bases. Germline loops: CDR1 SEHNR, CDR2 FQNEAQ (reference sequence). The CDR3 is made up of 14 amino acids. With 5 bases removed from V and 0 bases from J, the gap between germline ends came to 10 bases. DNA of the CDR3: TGTGCCAGCAGCCCATTAGCGGACCAAGAGACCCAGTACTTC. Translation gives CASSPLADQETQYF.

The rearrangement joins TRBV20-1 to TRBJ2-7, with D unresolved. The CDR3 runs 11 residues. Germline V lookup: CDR1 DFQATT, CDR2 SNEGSKA (reference sequence). The V end was cut by 4 bases, the J end by 4 bases, with 8 bases between. The CDR3 nucleotides read TGCAGTGCTATGTACCTTTACGAGCAGTACTTC. Translated: CSAMYLYEQYF.

The V gene is TRBV29-1, the J gene TRBJ1-4; possibly TRBD1 for D (6 bases). Deletions cut 3 bases from V and 7 bases from J, with 12 bases between. The CDR3 has 13 residues. Germline lookup yields CDR1 SQVTM and CDR2 ANQGSEA. CDR3: CSVEVQGGEKLFF. The CDR3 nucleotides read TGCAGCGTTGAGGTACAGGGTGGTGAAAAACTGTTTTTT.

This clonotype occurred many times. The genes are TRBV29-1 and TRBJ1-3; D uncertain. V was trimmed by 4 bases and J by 2 bases, leaving 6 bases between them. This CDR3 is built from 12 residues. The germline gives CDR1 SQVTM, CDR2 ANQGSEA. CDR3: CSVGGPGNTIYF. The CDR3 DNA is TGCAGCGTTGGGGGTCCTGGAAACACCATATATTTT.

Concerning this clonotype: With a much larger clone just one base away, this may be a read error. The chain uses TRBV24-1 and TRBJ1-1; 8 bases line up with TRBD1. The CDR3 sequence is 15 residues long. Germline CDR1 reads KGHDR; CDR2 reads SFDVKD. The V segment lost 6 bases and the J segment 0 bases; nucleotides outside the gene matches: 5. In DNA, the CDR3 is TGTGCCACCAGTTATTCGACAGGGGTGAACACTGAAGCTTTCTTT. It yields the protein CATSYSTGVNTEAFF.

Many counts were recorded for this clonotype. The genes are TRBV20-1 and TRBJ2-6; D is possibly TRBD1 or TRBD2 (5 bases each). This CDR3 has 15 amino acids. V was cut by 1 base and J by 2 bases, with 9 bases left in between. Germline V gives CDR1 DFQATT, CDR2 SNEGSKA (reference sequence). The CDR3 DNA is TGCAGTGCTAGAGTGGGGGAAGCTGGGGCCAACGTCCTGACTTTC. Translation gives CSARVGEAGANVLTF.

The chain employs TRBV10-3 and TRBJ2-5; D uncertain. V lost 0 bases, J lost 2 bases, and 10 bases lay in between. The germline V gene encodes CDR1 ENHRY and CDR2 SYGVKD. This CDR3 spans 15 amino acids. In nucleotides, the CDR3 is TGTGCCATCAGTGAGTCGTGGGGAAGTCAAGAGACCCAGTACTTC. Translation: CAISESWGSQETQYF.

This chain joins TRBV20-1 and TRBJ2-7; TRBD2 agrees at 7 bases. V was pared by 7 bases and J by 0 bases, with 9 bases of the junction left unmatched. The CDR3 has 14 residues. CDR1 is DFQATT, CDR2 SNEGSKA, per germline (reference sequence). CDR3 nucleotides: TGCAGTGGGTTTGGCGGGGGATTCTCCTACGAGCAGTACTTC. As protein: CSGFGGGFSYEQYF.

This clonotype was seen ten or more times. This chain links TRBV7-2 with TRBJ2-1; TRBD2 matches 7 bases. CDR1 SGHTA and CDR2 FQGNSA come from the germline V gene. CDR3 length equals 15 residues. V lost 5 bases and J lost 5; bases outside the gene matches: 9. The CDR3, as DNA: TGTGCCAGCAGCAGAGCGGGAATACGGAACAATGAGCAGTTCTTC. Translated: CASSRAGIRNNEQFF. The whole variable domain, filled in from reference TRBV7-2 and TRBJ2-1, reads GAGVSQSPSNKVTEKGKDVELRCDPISGHTALYWYRQSLGQGLEFLIYFQGNSAPDKSGLPSDRFSAERTGGSVSTLTIQRTQQEDSAVYLCASSRAGIRNNEQFFGPGTRLTVL.

This clonotype was seen repeatedly, ten times or more. The V gene is TRBV7-9, the J gene TRBJ2-5, with a weak D call TRBD2 (5 bases). The CDR3 totals 16 residues. V was shortened by 0 bases and J by 0 bases, with 11 bases between the two germline ends. The germline CDR1 and CDR2 sequences are SEHNR and FQNEAQ (reference sequence). DNA for the CDR3: TGTGCCAGCAGCTTAGCTAGAGGACTGGACCAAGAGACCCAGTACTTC. As protein: CASSLARGLDQETQYF.

The V and J genes are TRBV20-1 and TRBJ1-5; possibly TRBD1 for D (5 bases). Germline loops: CDR1 DFQATT, CDR2 SNEGSKA (reference sequence). Trimming pared 3 bases from V and 6 bases from J, leaving 12 bases between. This CDR3 spans 13 amino acids. CDR3: CSASSGMVQPQHF. CDR3 bases: TGCAGTGCTAGTTCAGGGATGGTTCAGCCCCAGCATTTT.